The following is a T cell receptor (beta chain) sequence with its context. This specimen comes from a study of control samples from healthy donors and cancer patients. Clones were read by immunoSEQ multiplex PCR, and TCRdb kept only the in-frame ones, dropping some. The sample contains about 130,000 clones, around 96% of which appear only once. V lost 2 bases, J lost 8 bases, and 0 bases stayed unmatched. The CDR3 has 14 amino acids. Germline-derived CDR1 and CDR2 are MNHEY and SVGAGI. The sequence came from a man aged 25-45 years in good health. The chain recombines TRBV6-5 with TRBJ1-6; TRBD1 matches at 10 bases. Material for sequencing was blood. As DNA, the CDR3 is TGTGCCAGCAGTTACGGGACAGGGGATTCACCCCTCCACTTT. It is translated as CASSYGTGDSPLHF.